These 25 T cell receptor beta chains were sequenced from one sample in a study of T-cell reconstitution after alpha-beta-depleted transplantation in children. Molecular barcoding with unique molecular identifiers was used for the TCRbeta library. Each CDR3 protein gets one entry after TCRdb re-called the PCR reads with MiXCR. This table holds approximately 170,000 distinct CDR3 sequences, around 10% found once. Sequenced here: PBMCs, sampled before TCRalphabeta/CD19-depleted stem cell transplant. The receptors shown here come from a boy younger than 10 with acute myeloid leukemia, due to receive a stem cell transplant.

This clonotype was counted ten times or more. This chain connects TRBV14 to TRBJ2-7; 7 positions match TRBD2. This CDR3 spans 15 amino acids. Trimming at V came to 0 bases and at J to 4 bases, leaving 6 bases not matched to a gene. In germline, CDR1 is SGHDN, CDR2 FVKESK. The DNA of the CDR3 is TGTGCCAGCAGCCAAGAACCTAGCGGAGCATACGAGCAGTACTTC. Amino acid sequence: CASSQEPSGAYEQYF.

To note about this clonotype: This could be a read error, since a much larger clone is one nucleotide away. V and J are TRBV7-2 and TRBJ1-2, with a tentative D call TRBD1 (5 bases). Germline assignment: CDR1 SGHTA and CDR2 FQGNSA. CDR3 length equals 13 residues. CDR3 in DNA: TGTGCCAGCAGCTTAATGGGGGGGGATGGCGACACCTTC. Translating gives CASSLMGGDGDTF.

This clonotype was counted a single time. Germline and junction disagree at one end, which may indicate a read error. J is TRBJ2-2 and V is TRBV4-2, with D unresolved. The CDR3 is made up of 14 amino acids. Germline CDR1 reads LGHNA; CDR2 reads YNFKEQ. CDR3 protein: CAISPGLLAGELFF. CDR3 DNA: TGTGCCATCAGCCCTGGGCTCCTAGCCGGGGAGCTGTTTTTT.

This chain connects TRBV4-1 to TRBJ1-1; tentative D call: TRBD1 (6 bases). Per the germline V gene, CDR1 is MGHRA and CDR2 is YSYEKL. Between the trimmed V and J ends, which lost 4 bases and 4 bases, there was a span of 19 bases. The CDR3 is made up of 16 amino acids. The CDR3 is CASSLSVGTGSTEAFF. Written as DNA, the CDR3 is TGCGCCAGCAGCCTATCGGTAGGTACAGGGAGCACTGAAGCTTTCTTT.

This clonotype was counted many times. V usage is TRBV20-1 and J usage is TRBJ1-1; 9 nucleotides agree with TRBD1. J gave up 8 bases and V 1 base, and 8 bases lay outside the gene matches. From germline, CDR1 is DFQATT and CDR2 SNEGSKA (reference sequence). The CDR3 extends over 14 amino acids. This chain's CDR3 is CSARGGTGHAEAFF. The DNA of the CDR3 is TGCAGTGCTAGAGGCGGGACAGGGCATGCAGAAGCTTTCTTT.

This clonotype was seen ten or more times. The chain couples TRBV27 to TRBJ2-3, with 7 bases fitting TRBD2. Germline lookup yields CDR1 MNHEY and CDR2 SMNVEV (reference sequence). This CDR3 contains 16 residues. V trimming: 1 base; J trimming: 2 bases; junction bases outside the gene matches: 6. This CDR3 reads CASSLFSAGDTDTQYF. The CDR3 DNA is TGTGCCAGCAGTTTATTCTCCGCGGGGGACACAGATACGCAGTATTTT.

The J gene is TRBJ1-3, the V gene TRBV30, with D maybe TRBD1 (6 bases). Germline-derived CDR1 and CDR2 are GTSNPN and SVGIG (reference sequence). The CDR3 spans 14 residues. V shed 7 bases and J shed 0 bases, with 13 bases lying between them. CDR3 amino acids: CASRTVDSGNTIYF. The CDR3 nucleotides read TGTGCCTCCAGGACAGTAGACTCTGGAAACACCATATATTTT.

This clonotype came up many times. CDR3 sequence (DNA): TGTGCCAGTAGTATAAGCGCGGCTAGAAGCGAGCAGTACTTC. Translating gives CASSISAARSEQYF. The chain carries TRBV19 and TRBJ2-7; D is unclear. V shed 2 bases and J shed 6 bases, with 14 bases lying between them. Germline CDR1 and CDR2: LNHDA and SQIVND (reference sequence). The CDR3 length is 14 residues.

Ten or more counts support this clonotype. The chain combines TRBV3-1 with TRBJ1-2; 7 bases line up with TRBD1. The CDR3 loop spans 12 amino acids. The germline V gene encodes CDR1 LGHDT and CDR2 YNNKEL (reference sequence). The ends lost 4 bases at V and 6 bases at J; junction bases unmatched: 2. The CDR3, as DNA: TGTGCCAGCAGCCTTAGGGGGCATGGCTACACCTTC. Translation: CASSLRGHGYTF.

This clonotype showed up many times. The CDR3 loop reads CAGRQGSSPLHF. As DNA, the CDR3 is TGTGCCGGGAGGCAGGGGAGTTCACCCCTCCACTTT. This chain links TRBV21-1 with TRBJ1-6; whether TRBD1, the table's D call, matches the DNA was not checked. TRBV21-1 is a recognized pseudogene. There are 12 residues in the CDR3.

This clonotype occurred many times. The chain uses TRBV27 and TRBJ1-5; D call uncertain. The CDR3 has 12 amino acids. With 6 bases removed from V and 9 bases from J, the gap between germline ends came to 12 bases. Germline V gene data show CDR1 as MNHEY and CDR2 as SMNVEV (reference sequence). The CDR3 nucleotides read TGTGCCAGCAGGCTAGTGGGAGGGCCCCAGCATTTT. Translation gives CASRLVGGPQHF.

This clonotype has ten or more counts. The V and J genes are TRBV28 and TRBJ1-1; TRBD1 is a possible D gene (5 bases). There are 19 residues in the CDR3. The V end lost 5 bases, the J end lost 5 bases, and 30 bases lay between the germline ends. Germline V gene lookup returns CDR1 MDHEN and CDR2 SYDVKM. The CDR3 coding sequence is TGTGCCAGCAGTCTAATCACTATCCCCCCGACAGAGGCATATACTGAAGCTTTCTTT. Translation: CASSLITIPPTEAYTEAFF.

This clonotype was detected many times. This chain links TRBV7-2 with TRBJ1-2; maybe TRBD1 (6 bases). CDR1 is SGHTA, CDR2 FQGNSA, per germline. Trimming cost V 5 bases and J 7 bases, with 17 bases left between them. The CDR3 has 14 residues. CDR3 residues: CASSLNRDGTGYTF. CDR3 coding DNA: TGTGCCAGCAGCCTTAACAGGGATGGCACTGGCTACACCTTC.

The gene calls are TRBV23-1 and TRBJ2-6, with 8 bases matching TRBD1. TRBV23-1 is recorded as an ORF, its role being uncertain. V shed 8 bases, J shed 4 bases, and the junction held 7 bases outside the gene matches. This CDR3 contains 15 residues. The CDR3 spells CASDRGLNGANVLTF. The CDR3 DNA reads TGCGCCAGCGACAGGGGCCTGAACGGGGCCAACGTCCTGACTTTC.

This clonotype was observed at least ten times. CDR3 amino acids: CASSSFELSLDYGYTF. For the CDR3, the DNA is TGTGCCAGCAGTTCTTTTGAACTGAGCCTAGACTATGGCTACACCTTC. The chain uses TRBV12-3 or TRBV12-4 and TRBJ1-2; D unclear. The V and J ends lost 4 bases and 3 bases respectively, with 18 bases between them. The CDR3 sequence is 16 residues long.

This clonotype showed up many times. The chain links TRBV11-2 to TRBJ1-1; D is undetermined. V gave up 0 bases and J gave up 7 bases, with 9 bases separating them. The CDR3 is 13 amino acids. Germline V gene sequence: CDR1 SGHAT, CDR2 FQNNGV. The CDR3 sequence: CASSLEAASEAFF. DNA for the CDR3: TGTGCCAGCAGCTTAGAGGCCGCCAGTGAAGCTTTCTTT.

This clonotype was recorded at least ten times. The gene calls are TRBV6-5 and TRBJ1-6; D call uncertain. This CDR3 comprises 12 residues. V shed 1 base and J shed 7 bases, with 2 bases lying between them. Germline CDR1 reads MNHEY; CDR2 reads SVGAGI. Here the CDR3 reads CASSYLNSPLHF. In DNA, the CDR3 is TGTGCCAGCAGTTACTTGAATTCACCCCTCCACTTT.

Only a few counts were recorded for this clonotype. The rearrangement uses TRBV14 and TRBJ2-7; the D call may be TRBD1 or TRBD2 (5 bases each). CDR1 is SGHDN and CDR2 is FVKESK in the germline V gene. V lost 1 base and J lost 2, with 12 bases in between. CDR3 length: 15 residues. The CDR3 sequence: CASSQVGRGTYEQYF. CDR3 DNA sequence: TGTGCCAGCAGCCAAGTGGGACGGGGAACCTACGAGCAGTACTTC.

This clonotype was counted many times. J is TRBJ2-7 and V is TRBV6-1; D gene ambiguous. This CDR3 is built from 15 residues. Germline V gives CDR1 MNHNS, CDR2 SASEGT. V was clipped by 3 bases and J by 3 bases, with 15 bases between them. CDR3 sequence (DNA): TGTGCCAGCAGTGAGACACTACAGATTCGCTACGAGCAGTACGTC. Translation gives CASSETLQIRYEQYV.

Ten or more counts support this clonotype. J is TRBJ2-3 and V is TRBV20-1, with D perhaps matching TRBD2 (7 bases). This CDR3 is built from 12 residues. Trimming took off 7 bases at V and 7 bases at J, with 15 bases between the two ends. Germline loops: CDR1 DFQATT, CDR2 SNEGSKA (reference sequence). Here the CDR3 DNA reads TGCAGTGGGGGGGGCAGCGGACATACGCAGTATTTT. Amino acids: CSGGGSGHTQYF.

At least ten counts were recorded for this clonotype. The rearrangement links TRBV20-1 to TRBJ2-4, with D tentatively TRBD2 (7 bases). Germline CDR1 is DFQATT and CDR2 is SNEGSKA (reference sequence). The CDR3 extends over 14 amino acids. Trimming took off 3 bases at V and 3 bases at J, with 12 bases between the two ends. CDR3 coding DNA: TGCAGTGCTAGCCTAGGGGGGGGCAAAAACATTCAGTACTTC. Encoded protein: CSASLGGGKNIQYF.

V usage is TRBV2 and J usage is TRBJ2-1, with TRBD1 matching over 8 bases. There are 15 residues in the CDR3. Germline-derived CDR1 and CDR2 are SNHLY and FYNNEI. With V trimmed by 7 bases and J by 1 base, 6 bases remained unmatched. CDR3 DNA: TGTGCCAGCAAGACAGGGGTCTTTTCCTACAATGAGCAGTTCTTC. As protein: CASKTGVFSYNEQFF.

This clonotype was found many times. The CDR3 sequence is CASSLSTKSRETQYF. The CDR3 coding sequence is TGTGCCAGCAGTTTAAGCACTAAGTCTCGGGAGACCCAGTACTTC. The chain uses TRBV12-3 or TRBV12-4 and TRBJ2-5, with no clear D. The CDR3 contains 15 residues. The germline V and J ends were trimmed by 2 bases and 5 bases, with 15 bases remaining between them.

This clonotype was seen at least ten times. The chain uses TRBV11-2 and TRBJ2-1; 7 positions match TRBD2. The CDR3 extends over 18 amino acids. The germline V gene has CDR1 SGHAT and CDR2 FQNNGV. V lost 6 bases to trimming and J lost 3 bases; unmatched junction nucleotides: 17. The CDR3 nucleotides read TGTGCCAGCAGGAGCGAGGGGACTATCGGGGGAAACTACAATGAGCAGTTCTTC. It specifies CASRSEGTIGGNYNEQFF.

This clonotype was detected ten times or more. The junction and the germline gene differ at one end; a read error may be behind it. The V and J genes are TRBV5-1 and TRBJ2-5; possibly TRBD2 for D (6 bases). Per the germline V gene, CDR1 is SGHRS and CDR2 is YFSETQ. The CDR3 consists of 16 residues. This CDR3 reads CAISLAPGLGQETQNF. DNA for the CDR3: TGCGCCATCAGCTTGGCCCCGGGACTTGGGCAAGAGACCCAGAACTTC.